These 14 T cell receptor beta chains share one sample of origin, sequenced in a study of PD-1 blockade in classical Hodgkin lymphoma. Autologous stem cell transplantation was followed by relapse in every patient, and brentuximab vedotin exposure varied. The assay was immunoSEQ multiplex PCR, and TCRdb's table has in-frame clones only and misses some. Seen here are 38,000 or so clones, 69% observed once, and the top ten hold around 14%. The source was peripheral blood mononuclear cells (PBMCs), collected before the second cycle of nivolumab. The source is a human donor with classical Hodgkin lymphoma.

Concerning this clone: This could be a read error, since a much larger clone is one nucleotide away. The sample carries other DNA sequences with the same CDR3. This chain uses TRBV9 with TRBJ2-1, with 9 bases identical to TRBD2. Germline lookup yields CDR1 SGDLS and CDR2 YYNGEE. The CDR3 totals 15 residues. This chain's CDR3 is CASSDSGSTYNEQFF. The DNA for the CDR3 is TGTGCCAGCAGTGATAGCGGGAGCACCTACAATGAACAGTTCTTC.

The V and J genes are TRBV7-7 and TRBJ2-5; 7 bases align to TRBD2. This CDR3 spans 18 amino acids. V shed 1 base and J 3 bases; nucleotides not matched to a gene: 14. The germline CDR1 and CDR2 sequences are SSHAT and FNYEAQ (reference sequence). For the CDR3, the DNA is TGTGCCAGCAGCTTAGGGTCGGGGGGAATAATTGTAAAAGAGACCCAGTACTTC. Translation gives CASSLGSGGIIVKETQYF.

The chain uses TRBV6-1 and TRBJ2-7, with a weak D call TRBD1 (5 bases). Trimming cost V 7 bases and J 2 bases, with 18 bases left between them. Germline V gene sequence: CDR1 MNHNS, CDR2 SASEGT. The CDR3 is 15 amino acids. CDR3 sequence reads: CASKSQVQGTYEQYF. Written as DNA, the CDR3 is TGTGCCAGCAAAAGTCAGGTCCAGGGCACCTACGAGCAGTACTTC.

The chain carries TRBV28 and TRBJ2-1; 13 bases fit TRBD2. Germline V gene lookup returns CDR1 MDHEN and CDR2 SYDVKM. The CDR3 has 19 amino acids. The V segment lost 3 bases and the J segment 9 bases; nucleotides outside the gene matches: 17. The CDR3 protein is CASSLPTSGRSLSAFEQFF. CDR3 in DNA: TGTGCCAGCAGTTTGCCGACTAGCGGGAGGTCCCTCTCTGCTTTTGAGCAGTTCTTC.

V and J are TRBV27 and TRBJ1-1; D is unresolved. This CDR3 region has 15 residues. The germline V and J ends were trimmed by 0 bases and 0 bases, with 8 bases remaining between them. Germline V gives CDR1 MNHEY, CDR2 SMNVEV (reference sequence). CDR3 residues: CASSLSNYMNTEAFF. The CDR3 region has the DNA TGTGCCAGCAGTTTATCGAACTACATGAACACTGAAGCTTTCTTT.

The rearrangement uses TRBV5-5 and TRBJ1-1; D is unresolved. The ends were cut back, 4 bases at V and 8 bases at J, with 12 bases in the middle. From germline, CDR1 is SGHKS and CDR2 YYEKEE (reference sequence). The CDR3 covers 12 residues. CDR3 DNA: TGTGCCAGCAGCGAACAGTACAGCGAAGCTTTCTTT. This sequence encodes CASSEQYSEAFF.

The chain employs TRBV6-5 and TRBJ2-7; TRBD2 matches at 9 bases. Germline V gene sequence: CDR1 MNHEY, CDR2 SVGAGI. V lost 7 bases to trimming and J lost 7 bases; unmatched junction nucleotides: 14. The CDR3 runs 15 residues. CDR3 sequence reads: CASTAPGLAAGEQYF. The CDR3 DNA follows: TGTGCCAGCACGGCCCCGGGACTAGCCGCCGGGGAGCAGTACTTC.

This clone was seen once. The genes are TRBV4-1 and TRBJ2-6, with D perhaps matching TRBD2 (6 bases). The V gene lost 1 base and the J gene lost 4 bases, with 14 bases spanning the gap. The V gene's germline CDR1 is MGHRA and CDR2 YSYEKL. The CDR3 is 17 amino acids. In DNA, the CDR3 is TGCGCCAGCAGCCAAGGGCTCTCTCGGGAGGGGGCCAACGTCCTGACTTTC. It codes for CASSQGLSREGANVLTF.

In DNA, the CDR3 is TGTGCCAGCAGCTTGGGGTCGGGGGGACACCTGAACTATGGCTACACCTTC. The encoded protein is CASSLGSGGHLNYGYTF. The chain links TRBV5-4 to TRBJ1-2; the D gene is possibly TRBD1 (6 bases). Trimming removed 0 bases from V and 2 bases from J, with 17 bases in between. Germline V gives CDR1 SGHNT, CDR2 YYREEE (reference sequence). CDR3 length equals 17 residues.

This chain links TRBV19 with TRBJ2-7; D is unresolved. This CDR3 spans 15 amino acids. With 2 bases removed from V and 2 bases from J, the gap between germline ends came to 13 bases. Germline V CDR1 and CDR2: LNHDA, SQIVND (reference sequence). CDR3 in amino acids: CASSIIEAGAYEQYF. The CDR3 region has the DNA TGTGCCAGTAGTATAATCGAGGCAGGAGCCTACGAGCAGTACTTC.

This sequence joins TRBV6-6 and TRBJ1-1; 10 bases agree with TRBD1. The V gene's germline CDR1 is MNHNY and CDR2 SVGAGI (reference sequence). The length of the CDR3 is 16 residues. J was trimmed by 0 bases and V by 11 bases; bases with no gene match: 12. Here the CDR3 DNA reads TGTGCCGGGTCGGAAAGGACAGGGGGGCTGAACACTGAAGCTTTCTTT. It codes for CAGSERTGGLNTEAFF.

The chain has TRBV5-1 and TRBJ2-5, with 7 positions matching TRBD2. The germline gives CDR1 SGHRS, CDR2 YFSETQ. CDR3 length equals 16 residues. V dropped 4 bases and J dropped 1; count of bases not matched to a gene: 10. CDR3 nucleotides: TGCGCCAGCAGCCCCGCGGGGGTTGGGGTCCAAGAGACCCAGTACTTC. Amino acid sequence: CASSPAGVGVQETQYF.

The gene calls are TRBV19 and TRBJ1-6; D might be TRBD1 (6 bases). Germline values: CDR1 LNHDA, CDR2 SQIVND (reference sequence). With 3 bases removed from V and 7 bases from J, the gap between germline ends came to 16 bases. This CDR3 is 16 amino acids long. This CDR3 reads CASSIQGQGGNSPLHF. The CDR3 coding sequence is TGTGCCAGTAGTATCCAGGGACAAGGGGGGAATTCACCCCTCCACTTT.

The CDR3 sequence: CASSHSETGLAANTGELFF. The DNA of the CDR3 is TGCGCCAGCAGCCACTCGGAGACGGGACTAGCAGCGAACACCGGGGAGCTGTTTTTT. The chain has TRBV4-1 and TRBJ2-2; 9 nucleotides align to TRBD2. With V trimmed by 3 bases and J by 0 bases, 11 bases remained unmatched. CDR1 and CDR2 (germline): MGHRA, YSYEKL. The CDR3 extends over 19 amino acids.